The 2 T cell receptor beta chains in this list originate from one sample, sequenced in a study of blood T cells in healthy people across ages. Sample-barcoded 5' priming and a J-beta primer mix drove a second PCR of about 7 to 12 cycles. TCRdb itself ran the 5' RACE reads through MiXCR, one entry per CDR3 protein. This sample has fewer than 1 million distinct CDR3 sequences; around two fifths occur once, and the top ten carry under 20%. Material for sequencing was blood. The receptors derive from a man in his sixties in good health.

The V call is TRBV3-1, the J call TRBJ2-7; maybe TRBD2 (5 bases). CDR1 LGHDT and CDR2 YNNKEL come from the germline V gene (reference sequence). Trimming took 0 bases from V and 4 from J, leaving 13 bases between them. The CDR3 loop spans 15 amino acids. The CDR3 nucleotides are TGTGCCAGCAGCCAAGATTGGGAGCGGAGGTACGAGCAGTACTTC. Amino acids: CASSQDWERRYEQYF.

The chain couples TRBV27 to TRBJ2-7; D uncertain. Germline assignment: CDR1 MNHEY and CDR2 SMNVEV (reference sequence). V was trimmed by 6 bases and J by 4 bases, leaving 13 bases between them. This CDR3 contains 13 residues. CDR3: CASSLAGHYEQYF. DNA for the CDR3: TGTGCCAGCAGCTTGGCCGGGCATTACGAGCAGTACTTC.